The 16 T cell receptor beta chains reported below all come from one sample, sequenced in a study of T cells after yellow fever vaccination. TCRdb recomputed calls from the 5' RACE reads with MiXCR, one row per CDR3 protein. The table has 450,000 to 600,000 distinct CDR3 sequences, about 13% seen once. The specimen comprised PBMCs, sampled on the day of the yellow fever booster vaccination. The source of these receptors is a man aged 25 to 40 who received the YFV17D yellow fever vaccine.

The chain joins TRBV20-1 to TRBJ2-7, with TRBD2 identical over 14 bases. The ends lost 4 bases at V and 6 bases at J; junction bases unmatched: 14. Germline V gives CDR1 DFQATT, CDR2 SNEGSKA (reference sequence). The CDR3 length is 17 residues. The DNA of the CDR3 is TGCAGTGCTAAAACTCCGGGACTAGCGGGAGCAGCCGCCGAGCAGTACTTC. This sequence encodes CSAKTPGLAGAAAEQYF.

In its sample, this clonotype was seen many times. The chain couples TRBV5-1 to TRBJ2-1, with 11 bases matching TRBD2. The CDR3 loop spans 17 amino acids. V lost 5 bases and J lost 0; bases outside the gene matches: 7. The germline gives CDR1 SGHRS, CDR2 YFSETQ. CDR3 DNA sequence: TGCGCCAGCAGTAAACTAGCGGGAGCCAGCTCCTACAATGAGCAGTTCTTC. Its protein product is CASSKLAGASSYNEQFF.

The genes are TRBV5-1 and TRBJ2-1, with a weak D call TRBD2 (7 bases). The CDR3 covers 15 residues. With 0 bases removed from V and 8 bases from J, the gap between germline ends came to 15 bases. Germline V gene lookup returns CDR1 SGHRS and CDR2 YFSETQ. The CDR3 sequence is CASSLEQGGIYEQFF. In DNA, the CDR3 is TGCGCCAGCAGCTTGGAACAGGGAGGGATCTATGAGCAGTTCTTC.

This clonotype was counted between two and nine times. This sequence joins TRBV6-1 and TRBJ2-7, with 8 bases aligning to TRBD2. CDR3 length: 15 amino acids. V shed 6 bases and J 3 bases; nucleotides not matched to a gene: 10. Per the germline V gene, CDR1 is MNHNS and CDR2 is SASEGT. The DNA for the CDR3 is TGTGCCAGCAGCTCCTTAGCGGGAAGGGACTACGAGCAGTACTTC. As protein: CASSSLAGRDYEQYF.

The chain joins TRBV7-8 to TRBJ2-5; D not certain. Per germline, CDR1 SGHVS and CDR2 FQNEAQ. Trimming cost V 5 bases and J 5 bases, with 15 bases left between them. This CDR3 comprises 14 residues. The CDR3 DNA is TGTGCCAGCAGCGTAAGCTCTACCCTGGAGACCCAGTACTTC. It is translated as CASSVSSTLETQYF.

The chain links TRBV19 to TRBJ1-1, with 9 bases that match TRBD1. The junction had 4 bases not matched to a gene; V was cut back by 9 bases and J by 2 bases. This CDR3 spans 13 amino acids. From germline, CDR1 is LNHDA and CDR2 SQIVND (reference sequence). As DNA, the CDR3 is TGTGCCAGCCGGGACAGGGTAAACACTGAAGCTTTCTTT. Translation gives CASRDRVNTEAFF. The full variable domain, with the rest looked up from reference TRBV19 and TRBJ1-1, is DGGITQSPKYLFRKEGQNVTLSCEQNLNHDAMYWYRQDPGQGLRLIYYSQIVNDFQKGDIAEGYSVSREKKESFPLTVTSAQKNPTAFYLCASRDRVNTEAFFGQGTRLTVV.

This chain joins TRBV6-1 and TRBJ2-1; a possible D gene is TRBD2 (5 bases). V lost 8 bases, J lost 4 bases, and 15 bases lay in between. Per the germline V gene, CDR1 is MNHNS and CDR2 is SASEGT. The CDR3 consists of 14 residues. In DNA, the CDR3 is TGTGCCAGCTGTCTAGCTGGACTTTACAATGAGCAGTTCTTC. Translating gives CASCLAGLYNEQFF.

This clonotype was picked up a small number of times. The CDR3 here is CSVDPRARRQYF. The DNA of the CDR3 is TGCAGCGTTGACCCCAGGGCTAGAAGGCAGTACTTC. The genes are TRBV29-1 and TRBJ2-7, with D possibly matching TRBD1 (5 bases). The ends were cut back, 3 bases at V and 9 bases at J, with 15 bases in the middle. Germline V gene data show CDR1 as SQVTM and CDR2 as ANQGSEA. The CDR3 sequence is 12 residues long.

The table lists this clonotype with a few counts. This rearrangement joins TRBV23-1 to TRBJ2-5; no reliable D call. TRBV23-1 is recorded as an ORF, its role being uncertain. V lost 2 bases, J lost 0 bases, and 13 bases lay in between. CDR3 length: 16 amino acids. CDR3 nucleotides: TGCGCCAGCAGTCAAGGTCGGCTGAGGTACCAAGAGACCCAGTACTTC. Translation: CASSQGRLRYQETQYF.

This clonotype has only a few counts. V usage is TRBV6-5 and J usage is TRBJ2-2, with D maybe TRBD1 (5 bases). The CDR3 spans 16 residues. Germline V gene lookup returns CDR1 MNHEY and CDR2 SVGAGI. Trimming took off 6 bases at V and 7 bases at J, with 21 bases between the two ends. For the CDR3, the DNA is TGTGCCAGCAGACCCGTCTTAGGGGCCGGAATCGGGGAGCTGTTTTTT. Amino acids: CASRPVLGAGIGELFF.

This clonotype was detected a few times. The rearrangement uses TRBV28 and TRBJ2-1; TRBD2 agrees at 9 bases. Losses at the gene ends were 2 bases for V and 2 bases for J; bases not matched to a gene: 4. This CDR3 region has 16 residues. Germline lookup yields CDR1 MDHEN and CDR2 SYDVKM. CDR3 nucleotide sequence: TGTGCCAGCAGTTTAGGCGGGAGGGCCACCTACAATGAGCAGTTCTTC. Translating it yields CASSLGGRATYNEQFF.

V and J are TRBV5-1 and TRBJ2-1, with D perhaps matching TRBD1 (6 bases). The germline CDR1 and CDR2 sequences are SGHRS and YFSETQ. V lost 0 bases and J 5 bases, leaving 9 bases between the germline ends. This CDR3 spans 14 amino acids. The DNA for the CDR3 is TGCGCCAGCAGCTTGGGGACAGCCAACAATGAGCAGTTCTTC. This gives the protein CASSLGTANNEQFF.

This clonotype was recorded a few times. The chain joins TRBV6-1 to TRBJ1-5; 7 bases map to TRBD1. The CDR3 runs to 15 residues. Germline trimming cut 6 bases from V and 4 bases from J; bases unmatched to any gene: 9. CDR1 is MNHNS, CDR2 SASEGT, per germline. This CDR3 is CASSRDPRGNQPQHF. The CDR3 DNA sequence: TGTGCCAGCAGCCGGGATCCCAGGGGGAATCAGCCCCAGCATTTT.

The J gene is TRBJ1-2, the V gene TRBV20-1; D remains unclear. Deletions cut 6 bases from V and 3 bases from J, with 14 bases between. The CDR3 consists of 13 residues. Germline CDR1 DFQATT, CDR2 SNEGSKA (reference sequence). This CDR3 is CSALTSSDYGYTF. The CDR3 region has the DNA TGCAGTGCCCTTACCTCGAGTGACTATGGCTACACCTTC.

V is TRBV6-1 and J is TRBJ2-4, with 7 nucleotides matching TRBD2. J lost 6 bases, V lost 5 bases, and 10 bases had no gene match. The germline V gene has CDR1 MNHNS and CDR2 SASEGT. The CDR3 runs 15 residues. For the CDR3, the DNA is TGTGCCAGCAGTCGCACGGGCGCTAGCGGAAACATTCAGTACTTC. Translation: CASSRTGASGNIQYF.

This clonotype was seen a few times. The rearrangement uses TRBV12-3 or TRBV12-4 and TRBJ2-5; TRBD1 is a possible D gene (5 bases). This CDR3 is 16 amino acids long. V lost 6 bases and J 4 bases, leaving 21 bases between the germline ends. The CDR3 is CASSALSGALRETQYF. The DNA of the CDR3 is TGTGCCAGCAGCGCCCTATCTGGGGCGTTACGAGAGACCCAGTACTTC.